This T cell receptor beta chain is from a study of blood T cell repertoires in COVID-19. Germline CDR1 reads SNHLY; CDR2 reads FYNNEI. V dropped 3 bases and J dropped 2 bases, with 19 bases sitting between them. This CDR3 has 18 residues. Assay: immunoSEQ multiplex PCR; the TCRdb copy retains only in-frame clones and omits some. The sample lists 220,000 or so clones, around 84% seen once, with roughly 5% in the top ten. The chain is built from TRBV2 and TRBJ1-4; D ambiguous. Specimen: peripheral blood. This sequence originates from a woman in her sixties who had recovered from COVID-19. For the CDR3, the DNA is TGTGCCAGCAGTGATACCCTAACCCAAAAATTGACTAATGAAAAACTGTTTTTT. Protein: CASSDTLTQKLTNEKLFF.